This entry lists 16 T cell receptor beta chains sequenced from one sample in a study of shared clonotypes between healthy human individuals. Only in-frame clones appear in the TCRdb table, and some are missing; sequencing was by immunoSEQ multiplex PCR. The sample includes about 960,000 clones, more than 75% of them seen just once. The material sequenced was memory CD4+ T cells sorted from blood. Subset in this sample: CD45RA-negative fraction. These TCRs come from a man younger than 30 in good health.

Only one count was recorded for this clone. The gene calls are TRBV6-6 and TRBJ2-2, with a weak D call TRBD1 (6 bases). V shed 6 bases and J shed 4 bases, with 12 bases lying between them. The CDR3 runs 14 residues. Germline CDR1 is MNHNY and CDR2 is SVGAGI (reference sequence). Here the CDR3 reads CASSKGEGTGELFF. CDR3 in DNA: TGTGCCAGCAGCAAGGGGGAAGGCACCGGGGAGCTGTTTTTT.

Here the CDR3 DNA reads TGTGCCAGCAGCCCCCTGACAGAAGCTAACTATGGCTACACCTTC. Translating gives CASSPLTEANYGYTF. This chain joins TRBV7-6 and TRBJ1-2, with TRBD1 as a possible D gene (5 bases). CDR3 length: 15 residues. Germline V lookup: CDR1 SGHVS, CDR2 FNYEAQ. Deletions cut 5 bases from V and 0 bases from J, with 13 bases between.

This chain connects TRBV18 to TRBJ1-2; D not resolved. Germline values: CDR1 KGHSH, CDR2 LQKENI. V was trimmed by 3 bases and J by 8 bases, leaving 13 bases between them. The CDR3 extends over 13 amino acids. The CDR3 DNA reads TGTGCCAGCTCACCTAGTACGTTGGAGGGCTACACCTTC. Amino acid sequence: CASSPSTLEGYTF.

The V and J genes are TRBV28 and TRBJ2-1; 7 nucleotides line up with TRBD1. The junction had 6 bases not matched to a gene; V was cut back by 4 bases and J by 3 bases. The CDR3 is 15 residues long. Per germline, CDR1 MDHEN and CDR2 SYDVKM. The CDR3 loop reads CASSSGGNFYNEQFF. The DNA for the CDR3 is TGTGCCAGCAGTTCAGGGGGTAACTTCTACAATGAGCAGTTCTTC.

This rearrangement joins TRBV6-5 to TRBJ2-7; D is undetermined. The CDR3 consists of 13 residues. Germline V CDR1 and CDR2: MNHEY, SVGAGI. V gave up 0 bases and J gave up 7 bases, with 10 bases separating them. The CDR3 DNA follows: TGTGCCAGCAGTTACTCGACATCGGTGGAGCAGTACTTC. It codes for CASSYSTSVEQYF.

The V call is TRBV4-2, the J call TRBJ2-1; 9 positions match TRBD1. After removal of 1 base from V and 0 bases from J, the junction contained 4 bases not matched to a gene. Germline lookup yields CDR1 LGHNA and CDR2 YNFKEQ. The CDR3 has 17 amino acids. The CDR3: CASSQADRGGSYNEQFF. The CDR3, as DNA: TGTGCCAGCAGCCAAGCGGACAGGGGAGGCTCCTACAATGAGCAGTTCTTC.

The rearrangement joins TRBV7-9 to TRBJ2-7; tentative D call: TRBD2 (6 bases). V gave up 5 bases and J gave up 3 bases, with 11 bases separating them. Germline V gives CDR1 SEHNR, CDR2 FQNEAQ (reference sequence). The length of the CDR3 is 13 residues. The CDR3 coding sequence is TGTGCCAGCAGCACCCAGACTAGCTACGAGCAGTACTTC. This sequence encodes CASSTQTSYEQYF.

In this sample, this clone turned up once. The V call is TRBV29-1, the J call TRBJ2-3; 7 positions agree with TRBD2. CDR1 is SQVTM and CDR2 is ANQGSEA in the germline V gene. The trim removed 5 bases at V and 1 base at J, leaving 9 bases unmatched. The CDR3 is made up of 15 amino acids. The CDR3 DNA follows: TGCAGCGTTAAGAATGCGGGGGTGGGCACAGATACGCAGTATTTT. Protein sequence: CSVKNAGVGTDTQYF.

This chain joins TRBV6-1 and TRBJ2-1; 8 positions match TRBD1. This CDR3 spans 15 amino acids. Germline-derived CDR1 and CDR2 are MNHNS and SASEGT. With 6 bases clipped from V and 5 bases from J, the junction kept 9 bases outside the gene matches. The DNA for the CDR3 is TGTGCCAGCAGGCCCGGGACAGGTGGGGACAATGAGCAGTTCTTC. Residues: CASRPGTGGDNEQFF.

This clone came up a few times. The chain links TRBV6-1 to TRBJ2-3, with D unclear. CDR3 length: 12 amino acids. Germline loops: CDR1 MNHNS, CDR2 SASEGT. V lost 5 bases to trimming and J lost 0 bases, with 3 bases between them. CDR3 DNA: TGTGCCAGCAGTTCTAGCACAGATACGCAGTATTTT. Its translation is CASSSSTDTQYF.

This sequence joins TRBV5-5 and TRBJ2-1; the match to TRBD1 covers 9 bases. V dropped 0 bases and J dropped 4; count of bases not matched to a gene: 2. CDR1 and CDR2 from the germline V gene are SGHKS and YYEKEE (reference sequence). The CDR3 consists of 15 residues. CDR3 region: CASSLGGTGYNEQFF. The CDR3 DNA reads TGTGCCAGCAGCTTGGGCGGGACAGGGTACAATGAGCAGTTCTTC. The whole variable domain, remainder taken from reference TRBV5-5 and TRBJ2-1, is DAGVTQSPTHLIKTRGQQVTLRCSPISGHKSVSWYQQVLGQGPQFIFQYYEKEERGRGNFPDRFSARQFPNYSSELNVNALLLGDSALYLCASSLGGTGYNEQFFGPGTRLTVL.

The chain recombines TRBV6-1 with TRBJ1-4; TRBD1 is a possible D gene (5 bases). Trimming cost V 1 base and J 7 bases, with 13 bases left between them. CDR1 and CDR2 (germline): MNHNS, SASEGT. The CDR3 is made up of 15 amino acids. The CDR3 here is CASSEGVRGREKLFF. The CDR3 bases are TGTGCCAGCAGTGAAGGGGTCCGGGGCCGTGAAAAACTGTTTTTT.

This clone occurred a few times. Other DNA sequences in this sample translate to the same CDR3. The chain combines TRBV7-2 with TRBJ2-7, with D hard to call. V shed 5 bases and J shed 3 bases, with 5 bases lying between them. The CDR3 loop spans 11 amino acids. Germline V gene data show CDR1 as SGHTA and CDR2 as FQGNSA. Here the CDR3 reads CASSAHYEQYF. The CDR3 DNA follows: TGTGCCAGCAGCGCCCACTACGAGCAGTACTTC.

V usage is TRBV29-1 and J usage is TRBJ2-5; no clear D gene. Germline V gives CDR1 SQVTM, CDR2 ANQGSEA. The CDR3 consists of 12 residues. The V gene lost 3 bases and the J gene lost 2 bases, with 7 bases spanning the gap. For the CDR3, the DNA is TGCAGCGTTGATTGGCCACAAGAGACCCAGTACTTC. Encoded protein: CSVDWPQETQYF.

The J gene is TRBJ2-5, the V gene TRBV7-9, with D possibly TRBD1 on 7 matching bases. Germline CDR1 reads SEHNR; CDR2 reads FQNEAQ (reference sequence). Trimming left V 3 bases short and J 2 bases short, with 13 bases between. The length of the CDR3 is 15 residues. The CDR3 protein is CASSLSTGRQETQYF. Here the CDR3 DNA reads TGTGCCAGCAGCTTGTCGACAGGGAGGCAAGAGACCCAGTACTTC.

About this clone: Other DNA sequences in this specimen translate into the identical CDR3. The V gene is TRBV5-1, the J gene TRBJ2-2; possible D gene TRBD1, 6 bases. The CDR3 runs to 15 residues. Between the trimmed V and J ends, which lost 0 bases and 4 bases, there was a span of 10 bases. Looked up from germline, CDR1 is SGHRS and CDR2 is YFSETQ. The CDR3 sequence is CASSLATGFTGELFF. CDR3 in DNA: TGCGCCAGCAGCTTGGCGACAGGATTCACCGGGGAGCTGTTTTTT.